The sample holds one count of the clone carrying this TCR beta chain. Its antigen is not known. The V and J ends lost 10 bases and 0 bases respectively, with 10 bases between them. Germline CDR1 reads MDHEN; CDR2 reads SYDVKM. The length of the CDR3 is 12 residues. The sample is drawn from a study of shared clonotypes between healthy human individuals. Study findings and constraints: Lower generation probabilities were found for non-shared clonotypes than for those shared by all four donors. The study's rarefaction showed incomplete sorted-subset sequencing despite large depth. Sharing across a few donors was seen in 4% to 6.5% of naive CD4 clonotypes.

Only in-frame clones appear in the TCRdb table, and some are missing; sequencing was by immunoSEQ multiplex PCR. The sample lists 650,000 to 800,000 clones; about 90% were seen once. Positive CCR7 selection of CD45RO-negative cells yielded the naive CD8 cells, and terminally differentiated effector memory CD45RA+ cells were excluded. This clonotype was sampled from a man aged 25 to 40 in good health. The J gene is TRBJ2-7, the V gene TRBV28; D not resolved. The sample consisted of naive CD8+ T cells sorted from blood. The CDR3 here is CATRSLSYEQYF. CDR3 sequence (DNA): TGTGCCACTCGCTCGCTCTCCTACGAGCAGTACTTC.